Listed below are T cell receptor beta chains from one sample, sequenced in a study of blood T cell repertoires in COVID-19. Sequenced by immunoSEQ multiplex PCR; TCRdb stores in-frame clones only, minus some. The sample yields roughly 200,000 clones, around 86% seen once. The sequenced sample consisted of PBMCs or T cells enriched from blood (not recorded which). The receptors originated from a man under 40 in a cohort exposed to, infected with or recovered from COVID-19 (not recorded which). Each CDR3 is given with its conserved first and last residue. D genes are given only for firm matches. The size of a clone is reported for some rows only, either as once, few or many, or as a class for expanded clones.

D,J,V,size,DNA,CDR3
TRBD1,TRBJ2-3,TRBV5-1,.,TGCGCCAGCAGCTTCTACAGGGGGCGGCTCGGCACAGATACGCAGTATTTT,CASSFYRGRLGTDTQYF
.,TRBJ1-1,TRBV5-1,.,TGCGCCAGCAGCTCGGCAGGGTTCACTGAAGCTTTCTTT,CASSSAGFTEAFF
.,TRBJ2-3,TRBV28,once,TGTGCCAGCAGGGAACAGGGTGGCTACACAGATACGCAGTATTTT,CASREQGGYTDTQYF
.,TRBJ2-7,TRBV9,.,TGTGCCAGCAGCGTAGGTCACAGCTCCTCCTACGAGCAGTACTTC,CASSVGHSSSYEQYF
TRBD2,TRBJ2-7,TRBV28,few,TGTGCCAGCAGTTTCCCCCCCACCGGGAGGGCCGACGAGCAGTACTTC,CASSFPPTGRADEQYF
.,TRBJ1-3,TRBV4-1,.,TGCGCCAGCAGCCAAGATAAACAGGTGTTTATCTCATTAACGGTAGACACCATATATTTT,CASSQDKQVFISLTVDTIYF
TRBD1,TRBJ1-4,TRBV15,.,TGTGCCACCAGCAGAGATGGCGGGACAGGGAATGAAAAACTGTTTTTT,CATSRDGGTGNEKLFF
.,TRBJ1-1,TRBV7-3,.,TGTGCCAGCAGCTTACTGGGGAGAGTCACTGAAGCTTTCTTT,CASSLLGRVTEAFF
TRBD2,TRBJ2-7,TRBV19,.,TGTGCCAGTAGTACCAACGTAGCGGGGATCTACGAGCAGTACTTC,CASSTNVAGIYEQYF
TRBD2,TRBJ2-1,TRBV4-3,.,TGCGCCAGCAGCCAAGATTCTAGCGGAGGATCTTACAATGAGCAGTTCTTC,CASSQDSSGGSYNEQFF
.,TRBJ2-7,TRBV11-2,.,TGTGCCAGCAGCCCCGGGGTCGTCAGCTACGAGCAGTACTTC,CASSPGVVSYEQYF
.,TRBJ1-2,TRBV28,.,TGTGCCAGCAGCCCAGACAGCAACTATGGCTACACCTTC,CASSPDSNYGYTF
TRBD1,TRBJ1-6,TRBV7-9,.,TGTGCCAGCAGCCCTGGGACAGAGTATTCACCCCTCCACTTT,CASSPGTEYSPLHF
.,TRBJ1-5,TRBV5-8,few,TGTGCCAGCAGCTTTCACCAGGGGCCCCAGCATTTT,CASSFHQGPQHF
.,TRBJ2-7,TRBV27,few,TGTGCCAGCAGTTTACTGGAGGGCTACGAGCAGTACTTC,CASSLLEGYEQYF
.,TRBJ2-7,TRBV11-3,.,TGTGCCAGCAGCCACGGTTTCCCCTACGAGCAGTACTTC,CASSHGFPYEQYF
.,TRBJ1-6,TRBV28,once,TGTGCCAGCAGCCCCTTAAATTCACCCCTCCACTTT,CASSPLNSPLHF
.,TRBJ2-7,TRBV5-1,.,TGCGCCAGCAACGACCCCGGGACTCCCTCCGAGCAGTACTTC,CASNDPGTPSEQYF
TRBD1,TRBJ1-1,TRBV28,.,TGTGCCAGCAGTACCGGGACAGGGGCCGGTCACACTGAAGCTTTCTTT,CASSTGTGAGHTEAFF
.,TRBJ2-7,TRBV19,.,TGTGCCAGTAGTGTACAGGGCTCCTACGAGCAGTACTTC,CASSVQGSYEQYF
TRBD1,TRBJ1-5,TRBV28,.,TGTGCCAGCAGCCAACGGGACAGGGACAATCAGCCCCAGCATTTT,CASSQRDRDNQPQHF
TRBD1,TRBJ1-1,TRBV19,.,TGTGCCAGTAGTTTTCGACGACAGGGGCACAACACTGAAGCTTTCTTT,CASSFRRQGHNTEAFF
.,TRBJ1-3,TRBV10-3,.,TGTGCCATCATGTCCGACAAACCAGACCACCAAAACACCATATATTTT,CAIMSDKPDHQNTIYF
.,TRBJ1-3,TRBV6-1,.,TGTGCCAGCAGTGATTCGACAGGCCAAATCTCTGGAAACACCATATATTTT,CASSDSTGQISGNTIYF
TRBD1,TRBJ1-2,TRBV11-2,.,TGTGCCAGCAGCCCACGGACAGGGGCCGGCTATGGCTACACCTTC,CASSPRTGAGYGYTF
TRBD1,TRBJ1-1,TRBV9,once,TGTGCCAGCAGCCATAGTGACAGGGGGAACACTGAAGCTTTCTTT,CASSHSDRGNTEAFF
.,TRBJ2-7,TRBV19,.,TGTGCCAGTAGTATGGAGGGGCGCGAGCAGTACTTC,CASSMEGREQYF
TRBD1,TRBJ1-1,TRBV27,.,TGTGCCAGCAGTTTCGACAGGGATCCTATAGAAGCTTTCTTT,CASSFDRDPIEAFF
.,TRBJ2-7,TRBV7-2,.,TGTGCCAGCAGCGAGGACTACGAGCAGTACTTC,CASSEDYEQYF
.,TRBJ1-1,TRBV4-2,.,TGTGCCAGCGTTGACAGGCTGAACACTGAAGCTTTCTTT,CASVDRLNTEAFF
.,TRBJ1-5,TRBV5-5,.,TGTGCCAGCAGCGCGGAAGTGACCCTAATTCAGCCCCAGCATTTT,CASSAEVTLIQPQHF
.,TRBJ1-6,TRBV28,many,TGTGCCAGCAGGAGAGGGGGGGGTAATTCACCCCTCCACTTT,CASRRGGGNSPLHF
.,TRBJ2-3,TRBV5-1,.,TGCGCCAGCAGCTTGGCTAGCGGAGGGGGAGATACGCAGTATTTT,CASSLASGGGDTQYF
TRBD1,TRBJ1-2,TRBV6-1,.,TGTGCCAGCACCACGGGACAGTACTATGGCTACACCTTC,CASTTGQYYGYTF
.,TRBJ2-7,TRBV6-1,.,TGTGCCAGCAGTGAAGCGCTTCCAGAAGTCTACGAGCAGTACTTC,CASSEALPEVYEQYF